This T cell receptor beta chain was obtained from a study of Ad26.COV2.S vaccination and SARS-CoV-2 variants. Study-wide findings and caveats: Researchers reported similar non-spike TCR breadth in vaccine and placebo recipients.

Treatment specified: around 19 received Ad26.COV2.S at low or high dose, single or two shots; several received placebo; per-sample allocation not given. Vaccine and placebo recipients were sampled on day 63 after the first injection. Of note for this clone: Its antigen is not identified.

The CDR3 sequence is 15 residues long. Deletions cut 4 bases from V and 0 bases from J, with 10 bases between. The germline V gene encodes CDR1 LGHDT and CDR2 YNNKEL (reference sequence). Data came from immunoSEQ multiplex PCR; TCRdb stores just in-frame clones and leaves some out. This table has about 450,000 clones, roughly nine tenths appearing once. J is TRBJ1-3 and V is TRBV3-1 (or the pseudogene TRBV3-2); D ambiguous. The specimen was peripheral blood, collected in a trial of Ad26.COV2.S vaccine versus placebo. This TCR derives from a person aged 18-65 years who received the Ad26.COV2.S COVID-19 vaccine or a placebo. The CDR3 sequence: CASSREPFSGNTIYF. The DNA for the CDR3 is TGTGCCAGCAGCCGGGAGCCGTTCTCTGGAAACACCATATATTTT.